This TCR beta chain comes out of a study of cytomegalovirus exposure and HLA in healthy donors. The study's findings and limits: Likely technical artifact: a cluster of highly shared sequence variants. CMV serostatus stood as the only immune exposure information on hand. Most TCR sequences were rare, but some public TCRs occurred in many donors.

Donors in the study were healthy people who gave bone marrow. V lost 9 bases to trimming and J lost 3 bases, with 8 bases between them. CDR3 length: 11 amino acids. Germline assignment: CDR1 MNHEY and CDR2 SVGAGI. With regard to this clone: Its specificity is unknown.

Vbeta (60) and Jbeta (13) primers were used in the PCR. Assay used: immunoSEQ multiplex PCR; TCRdb lists only in-frame clones, some missing. Altogether about 130,000 clones are present, 74% being singletons, with the ten largest covering approximately 5.4%. The V and J genes are TRBV6-5 and TRBJ2-5; maybe TRBD2 (5 bases). This TCR was sampled from a woman in her fifties or sixties in good health and CMV-seropositive. The specimen sequenced was PBMCs. The CDR3 protein is CASGLEETQYF. DNA for the CDR3: TGTGCCAGTGGACTGGAAGAGACCCAGTACTTC.